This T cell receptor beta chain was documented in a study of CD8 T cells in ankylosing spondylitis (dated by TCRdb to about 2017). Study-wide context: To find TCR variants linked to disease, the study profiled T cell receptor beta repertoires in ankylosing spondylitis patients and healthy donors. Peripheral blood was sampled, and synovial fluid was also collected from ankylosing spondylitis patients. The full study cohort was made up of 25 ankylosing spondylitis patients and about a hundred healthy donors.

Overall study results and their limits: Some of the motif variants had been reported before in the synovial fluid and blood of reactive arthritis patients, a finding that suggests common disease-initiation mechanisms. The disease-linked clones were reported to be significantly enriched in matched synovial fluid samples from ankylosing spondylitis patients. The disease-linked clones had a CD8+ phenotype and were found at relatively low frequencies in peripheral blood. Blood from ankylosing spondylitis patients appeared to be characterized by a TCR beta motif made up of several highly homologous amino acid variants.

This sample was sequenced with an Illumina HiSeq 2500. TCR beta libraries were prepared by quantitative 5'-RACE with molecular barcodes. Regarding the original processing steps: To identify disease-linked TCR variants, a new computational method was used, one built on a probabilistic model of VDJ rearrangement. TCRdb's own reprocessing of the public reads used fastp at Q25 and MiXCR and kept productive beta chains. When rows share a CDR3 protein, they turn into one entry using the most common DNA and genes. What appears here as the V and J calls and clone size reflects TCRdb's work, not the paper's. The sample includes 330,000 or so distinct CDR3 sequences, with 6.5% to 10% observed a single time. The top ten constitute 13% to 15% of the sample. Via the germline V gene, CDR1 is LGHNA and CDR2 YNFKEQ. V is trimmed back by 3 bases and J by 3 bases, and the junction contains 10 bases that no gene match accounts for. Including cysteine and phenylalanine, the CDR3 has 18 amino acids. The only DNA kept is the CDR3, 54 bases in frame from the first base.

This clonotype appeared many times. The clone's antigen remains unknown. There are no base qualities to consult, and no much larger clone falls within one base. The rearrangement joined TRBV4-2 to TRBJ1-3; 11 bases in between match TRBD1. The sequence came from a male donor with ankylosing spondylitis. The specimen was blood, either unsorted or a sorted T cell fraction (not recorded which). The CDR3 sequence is CASSQLGTGGSSGNTIYF. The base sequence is TGTGCCAGCAGCCAGTTAGGGACAGGGGGTTCTAGTGGAAACACCATATATTTT.